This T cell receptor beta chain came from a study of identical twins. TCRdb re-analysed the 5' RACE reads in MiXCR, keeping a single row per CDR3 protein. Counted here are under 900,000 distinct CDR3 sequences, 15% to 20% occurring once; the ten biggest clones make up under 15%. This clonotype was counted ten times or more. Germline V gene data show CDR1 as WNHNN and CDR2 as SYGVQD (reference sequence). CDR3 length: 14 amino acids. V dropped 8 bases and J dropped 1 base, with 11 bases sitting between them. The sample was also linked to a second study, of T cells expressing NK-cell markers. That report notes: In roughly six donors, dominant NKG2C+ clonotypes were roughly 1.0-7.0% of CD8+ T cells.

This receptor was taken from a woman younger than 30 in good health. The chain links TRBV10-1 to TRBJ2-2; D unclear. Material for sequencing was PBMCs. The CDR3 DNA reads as TGCGCCAGCCAAGGACGGCTGAACACCGGGGAGCTGTTTTTT. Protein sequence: CASQGRLNTGELFF.